This entry lists 30 T cell receptor beta chains sequenced from one sample in a study of spatial heterogeneity in lung cancer. TCRdb re-called the 5' RACE reads through MiXCR, storing one row per CDR3 protein. This sample yields about 3,300 distinct CDR3 sequences, of which under 6.5% are seen a single time; 14% to 15% belongs to the top ten. Time point here: sample taken at primary tumor resection. Antigen specificity for these receptors is unknown. Study outcomes and limitations: Mutation counts in tumors were tracked by counts of expanded intratumoral alpha and beta TCRs.

The sequences come from lung tumor tissue, collected at surgery. Every receptor here comes from a male donor with early-stage non-small cell lung cancer.

This clonotype rates as medium-sized. This chain links TRBV19 with TRBJ2-3; 8 nucleotides agree with TRBD2. J was trimmed by 4 bases and V by 10 bases; bases with no gene match: 10. Germline V gives CDR1 LNHDA, CDR2 SQIVND (reference sequence). The CDR3 sequence is 14 residues long. The CDR3 spells CATLTRAGADTQYF. CDR3 sequence (DNA): TGTGCCACTCTCACTCGAGCGGGAGCAGATACGCAGTATTTT.

By frequency in the sample, this clonotype is medium-sized. This chain links TRBV20-1 with TRBJ2-3; TRBD2 matches at 11 bases. This CDR3 is 16 amino acids long. V trimming: 1 base; J trimming: 5 bases; junction bases outside the gene matches: 8. The germline CDR1 and CDR2 sequences are DFQATT and SNEGSKA (reference sequence). For the CDR3, the DNA is TGCAGTGCTAGAGGCCCGACTAGCGGGAAGGTAGATACGCAGTATTTT. It yields the protein CSARGPTSGKVDTQYF.

The rearrangement uses TRBV20-1 and TRBJ2-5, with D unresolved. The germline gives CDR1 DFQATT, CDR2 SNEGSKA (reference sequence). This CDR3 has 12 residues. V lost 4 bases and J lost 5, with 11 bases in between. The CDR3 sequence: CSANRARETQYF. Written as DNA, the CDR3 is TGCAGTGCTAATAGGGCGCGTGAGACCCAGTACTTC.

In this sample, this clonotype is medium-sized. The rearrangement joins TRBV12-2 to TRBJ2-1; TRBD2 is the table's D call, not checked against the DNA. TRBV12-2 is classified as a pseudogene. CDR3 length: 15 amino acids. CDR3 sequence: CASRSTSGGHNEQFF. The DNA of the CDR3 is TGTGCAAGTCGCTCGACTAGCGGGGGGCACAATGAGCAGTTCTTC.

In its sample, this clonotype is medium-sized. The rearrangement links TRBV11-3 to TRBJ2-5, with D perhaps TRBD1 (7 bases). CDR3 length: 17 amino acids. V was cut by 3 bases and J by 3 bases, with 20 bases left in between. Germline V gives CDR1 SGHNT, CDR2 YENEEA. This CDR3 is CASSLGQSGGGEETQYF. The CDR3 DNA reads as TGTGCCAGCAGCTTGGGACAGTCCGGGGGAGGAGAAGAGACCCAGTACTTC.

This clonotype is medium-sized by share. The CDR3 spells CASSGRLGQGATDTQYF. Written as DNA, the CDR3 is TGTGCCAGCAGCGGGAGACTCGGACAGGGGGCCACAGATACGCAGTATTTT. The chain recombines TRBV5-6 with TRBJ2-3; TRBD1 matches 11 bases. The CDR3 totals 17 residues. The germline V gene encodes CDR1 SGHDT and CDR2 YYEEEE. V trimming: 4 bases; J trimming: 2 bases; junction bases outside the gene matches: 9.

This clonotype was seen at least ten times. J is TRBJ1-5 and V is TRBV28; D is ambiguous. Trimming removed 5 bases at V and 9 bases at J, with 11 bases between. The CDR3 runs 12 residues. Germline values: CDR1 MDHEN, CDR2 SYDVKM. CDR3 coding DNA: TGTGCCAGCAGTACCACTGACCGGCCCCAGCATTTT. Encoded protein: CASSTTDRPQHF.

This clonotype was seen repeatedly, ten times or more. The chain employs TRBV19 and TRBJ2-1; a weak D match, TRBD2 (6 bases). V lost 9 bases to trimming and J lost 4 bases, with 19 bases between them. There are 15 residues in the CDR3. The germline V gene has CDR1 LNHDA and CDR2 SQIVND (reference sequence). The CDR3 bases are TGTGCCAGGAGGCGGACTATCCGGGGTTACAATGAGCAGTTCTTC. Its translation: CARRRTIRGYNEQFF.

The genes are TRBV6-2 or TRBV6-3 and TRBJ2-4, with TRBD1 as a possible D gene (6 bases). This CDR3 comprises 15 residues. From germline, CDR1 is MNHEY and CDR2 SVGEGT. Trimming pared 2 bases from V and 8 bases from J, leaving 16 bases between. CDR3 protein: CASSYRGQTPDIQYF. The CDR3 DNA reads TGTGCCAGCAGTTACCGAGGACAGACCCCGGACATTCAGTACTTC.

Judged by abundance, this clonotype is medium-sized. The chain uses TRBV19 and TRBJ2-3; D not resolved. There are 14 residues in the CDR3. Germline CDR1 LNHDA, CDR2 SQIVND (reference sequence). Trimming stripped 8 bases from V and 2 bases from J, with 14 bases between. The CDR3 protein is CASRPLPITDTQYF. The CDR3 DNA follows: TGTGCCAGTCGGCCCCTTCCCATCACAGATACGCAGTATTTT.

This clonotype is judged medium-sized. V gene TRBV19 combines with J gene TRBJ2-1, with 11 bases aligning to TRBD1. CDR1 and CDR2 from the germline V gene are LNHDA and SQIVND (reference sequence). With V trimmed by 7 bases and J by 5 bases, 10 bases remained unmatched. The CDR3 totals 16 residues. The CDR3 bases are TGTGCCAGTACATCCACGGGACAGGGGGGGCACAATGAGCAGTTCTTC. Translation: CASTSTGQGGHNEQFF.

By its share, this clonotype is medium-sized. CDR3 amino acids: CSVRTFGEAFF. In DNA form, the CDR3 reads TGCAGCGTGAGGACATTCGGCGAAGCTTTCTTT. The chain recombines TRBV29-1 with TRBJ1-1; D perhaps matches TRBD1 (5 bases). Germline CDR1 reads SQVTM; CDR2 reads ANQGSEA. V lost 6 bases and J 8 bases, leaving 13 bases between the germline ends. CDR3 length: 11 amino acids.

This clonotype appeared many times. This chain links TRBV9 with TRBJ2-1; no clear D. The V end lost 2 bases, the J end lost 8 bases, and 8 bases lay between the germline ends. The CDR3 is 12 amino acids. Germline V gives CDR1 SGDLS, CDR2 YYNGEE. The CDR3 reads CASSVSIHEQFF. The CDR3 coding sequence is TGTGCCAGCAGCGTGAGCATCCATGAGCAGTTCTTC.

Many counts were recorded for this clonotype. This rearrangement joins TRBV28 to TRBJ1-1, with D possibly matching TRBD1 (6 bases). The CDR3 sequence is 12 residues long. CDR1 is MDHEN, CDR2 SYDVKM, per germline. Trimming removed 11 bases from V and 4 bases from J, with 14 bases in between. CDR3 coding DNA: TGTGCCGCCGGGCAGGGGTTCACTGAAGCTTTCTTT. The encoded protein is CAAGQGFTEAFF.

This clonotype is judged medium-sized. The V gene is TRBV28, the J gene TRBJ2-1; 8 bases match TRBD2. The CDR3 sequence is 12 residues long. Germline V gene data show CDR1 as MDHEN and CDR2 as SYDVKM. J gave up 14 bases and V 2 bases, and 5 bases lay outside the gene matches. In DNA form, the CDR3 reads TGTGCCAGCAGTTTACCCAGCGGGGGCGAGTTCTTC. This translates into CASSLPSGGEFF.

This clonotype is medium-sized by share. The chain carries TRBV28 and TRBJ1-2; D not certain. CDR3 length: 13 amino acids. The germline V gene encodes CDR1 MDHEN and CDR2 SYDVKM. Trimming removed 3 bases at V and 4 bases at J, with 9 bases between. In nucleotides, the CDR3 is TGTGCCAGCAGTTTGGACGCCCTCTATGGCTACACCTTC. It is translated as CASSLDALYGYTF.

There are many counts of this clonotype. This chain links TRBV5-1 with TRBJ2-3; 7 positions match TRBD1. CDR3 length: 13 residues. From germline, CDR1 is SGHRS and CDR2 YFSETQ. The J segment lost 4 bases and the V segment lost 3 bases, leaving 2 bases of the junction unmatched. The CDR3 coding sequence is TGCGCCAGCAGCTATACAGGGGCAGATACGCAGTATTTT. Protein sequence: CASSYTGADTQYF.

This chain joins TRBV6-2 or TRBV6-3 and TRBJ2-5; D possibly matches TRBD1 or TRBD2 (5 bases each). Trimming took off 5 bases at V and 5 bases at J, with 12 bases between the two ends. The CDR3 runs 13 residues. Germline-derived CDR1 and CDR2 are MNHEY and SVGEGT. CDR3: CASSVGRVETQYF. The CDR3 coding sequence is TGTGCCAGCAGTGTGGGACGCGTTGAGACCCAGTACTTC.

This clonotype was observed at least ten times. This rearrangement joins TRBV5-1 to TRBJ2-3, with 7 bases matching TRBD1. The length of the CDR3 is 15 residues. CDR1 SGHRS and CDR2 YFSETQ come from the germline V gene. V was clipped by 0 bases and J by 1 base; unmatched bases: 2. The CDR3 protein is CASSLEGARTDTQYF. CDR3 nucleotides: TGCGCCAGCAGCTTGGAGGGGGCCCGCACAGATACGCAGTATTTT.

This clonotype rates as medium-sized (0.01 to 0.1%). The rearrangement links TRBV18 to TRBJ2-4; either TRBD1 or TRBD2 may fit D (5 bases each). V lost 5 bases and J lost 4, with 9 bases in between. This CDR3 contains 13 residues. Germline V lookup: CDR1 KGHSH, CDR2 LQKENI. The CDR3 bases are TGTGCCAGCTCAGGGACGCTGAAAAACATTCAGTACTTC. This translates into CASSGTLKNIQYF.

V and J are TRBV5-1 and TRBJ2-5, with a possible D match to TRBD1 (6 bases). This CDR3 is built from 15 residues. The V gene lost 4 bases and the J gene lost 4 bases, with 17 bases spanning the gap. CDR1 is SGHRS, CDR2 YFSETQ, per germline. CDR3: CASSPLGGTRETQYF. In nucleotides, the CDR3 is TGCGCCAGCAGCCCCTTAGGGGGAACGAGAGAGACCCAGTACTTC.

This clonotype came up many times. The chain uses TRBV24-1 and TRBJ1-1; the match to TRBD1 covers 7 bases. The V gene end was trimmed by 10 bases and the J gene end by 7 bases; junction bases not matched to a gene: 5. The CDR3 length is 11 residues. Germline-derived CDR1 and CDR2 are KGHDR and SFDVKD. The CDR3 is CATQGLGEAFF. The CDR3 DNA sequence: TGTGCCACACAGGGGTTGGGTGAAGCTTTCTTT.

By frequency in the sample, this clonotype is medium-sized (0.01 to 0.1%). A read error may account for a junction end that differs from germline. Here the CDR3 DNA reads TGTGCCAGCAGCCAAACCAGGGGGCTAGGGTACAGTGAGCAGTTCTTC. It translates to CASSQTRGLGYSEQFF. The chain couples TRBV7-9 to TRBJ2-1, with 8 bases matching TRBD1. Germline-derived CDR1 and CDR2 are SEHNR and FQNEAQ (reference sequence). This CDR3 region has 16 residues.

This clonotype is medium-sized. The chain joins TRBV2 to TRBJ1-2; no firm D call. The V end was cut by 6 bases, the J end by 7 bases, with 18 bases between. This CDR3 is 14 amino acids long. CDR1 and CDR2 (germline): SNHLY, FYNNEI. CDR3 nucleotide sequence: TGTGCCAGCAGGGTGGGGTTCACTGGAAGTGGCTACACCTTC. Its protein product is CASRVGFTGSGYTF.

This clonotype is labeled medium-sized. The V and J genes are TRBV20-1 and TRBJ2-3; D uncertain. The CDR3 runs 12 residues. Trimming pared 1 base from V and 1 base from J, leaving 3 bases between. Germline V gene data show CDR1 as DFQATT and CDR2 as SNEGSKA (reference sequence). The chain's CDR3 is CSARGGTDTQYF. CDR3 in DNA: TGCAGTGCTAGAGGCGGCACAGATACGCAGTATTTT.

The V call is TRBV4-3, the J call TRBJ2-3; D might be TRBD2 (6 bases). V lost 3 bases to trimming and J lost 4 bases, with 23 bases between them. Germline V gene sequence: CDR1 LGHNA, CDR2 YSLEER. The CDR3 runs to 18 residues. The CDR3 DNA sequence: TGCGCCAGCAGCCATCCCCACGGGACTGGCCAGGTTTCAGATACGCAGTATTTT. The encoded protein is CASSHPHGTGQVSDTQYF.

This chain links TRBV11-2 with TRBJ2-5; possible D gene TRBD1, 6 bases. The CDR3 extends over 20 amino acids. Trimming left V 2 bases short and J 1 base short, with 26 bases between. In germline, CDR1 is SGHAT, CDR2 FQNNGV. In DNA form, the CDR3 reads TGTGCCAGCAGCTTACGCCCCTCCCCTGGGGGCAGGGGAGTCCAAGAGACCCAGTACTTC. This codes for CASSLRPSPGGRGVQETQYF.

This clonotype was seen repeatedly, ten times or more. The genes are TRBV6-2 or TRBV6-3 and TRBJ2-3; D is unresolved. There are 14 residues in the CDR3. V was clipped by 7 bases and J by 2 bases, with 13 bases between them. Germline CDR1 reads MNHEY; CDR2 reads SVGEGT. The CDR3 DNA is TGTGCCAGCAAGGACCGGACGGTCACAGATACGCAGTATTTT. This gives the protein CASKDRTVTDTQYF.

Relative to its sample, this clonotype is medium-sized. The chain employs TRBV5-1 and TRBJ2-3; a weak D match, TRBD2 (5 bases). CDR3 length equals 14 residues. The V end was cut by 1 base, the J end by 5 bases, with 11 bases between. Germline loops: CDR1 SGHRS, CDR2 YFSETQ. The CDR3 DNA reads TGCGCCAGCAGCTTGTCCGAGGGTCGAGATACGCAGTATTTT. It specifies CASSLSEGRDTQYF.

Turning to this clonotype: With a much larger clone just one base away, this may be a read error. The chain combines TRBV3-1 with TRBJ1-1, with D maybe TRBD1 (6 bases). In germline, CDR1 is LGHDT, CDR2 YNNKEL (reference sequence). There are 15 residues in the CDR3. This CDR3 reads CAGSQDSGVISEAFF. The CDR3 bases are TGTGCCGGCAGCCAAGATTCAGGGGTAATATCTGAAGCTTTCTTT.